One sample yielded the 3 T cell receptor beta chains listed below, sequenced in a study of cytomegalovirus exposure and HLA in healthy donors. Primers: 60 Vbeta forward and 13 Jbeta reverse. TCRdb's table, derived via immunoSEQ multiplex PCR, lists solely in-frame clones and lacks some. Counted here are more than 95,000 clones, 70% to 85% occurring once; the ten biggest clones make up around 5%. What was sequenced was PBMCs. The receptors come from a middle-aged man in good health and CMV-seropositive.

This clone was detected a few times. This sequence joins TRBV7-9 and TRBJ1-4; the match to TRBD1 covers 9 bases. The CDR3 sequence is 14 residues long. Germline V gene sequence: CDR1 SEHNR, CDR2 FQNEAQ (reference sequence). The junction had 5 bases not matched to a gene; V was cut back by 4 bases and J by 8 bases. CDR3 protein: CASSWTGADEKLFF. CDR3 DNA: TGTGCCAGCAGCTGGACAGGGGCTGACGAAAAACTGTTTTTT.

V is TRBV2 and J is TRBJ2-7; a possible D gene is TRBD1 (6 bases). V lost 7 bases to trimming and J lost 0 bases, with 13 bases between them. The germline V gene encodes CDR1 SNHLY and CDR2 FYNNEI. The CDR3 loop spans 14 amino acids. CDR3 nucleotide sequence: TGTGCCAGCAATCCTGACAGGTCCTCCTACGAGCAGTACTTC. Protein product: CASNPDRSSYEQYF.

The rearrangement uses TRBV27 and TRBJ1-1; TRBD1 is a possible D gene (5 bases). V shed 3 bases and J shed 1 base, with 9 bases lying between them. The CDR3 runs 14 residues. The germline V gene has CDR1 MNHEY and CDR2 SMNVEV (reference sequence). This CDR3 reads CASSFSGGNTEAFF. The CDR3 coding sequence is TGTGCCAGCAGTTTTAGCGGGGGGAACACTGAAGCTTTCTTT.